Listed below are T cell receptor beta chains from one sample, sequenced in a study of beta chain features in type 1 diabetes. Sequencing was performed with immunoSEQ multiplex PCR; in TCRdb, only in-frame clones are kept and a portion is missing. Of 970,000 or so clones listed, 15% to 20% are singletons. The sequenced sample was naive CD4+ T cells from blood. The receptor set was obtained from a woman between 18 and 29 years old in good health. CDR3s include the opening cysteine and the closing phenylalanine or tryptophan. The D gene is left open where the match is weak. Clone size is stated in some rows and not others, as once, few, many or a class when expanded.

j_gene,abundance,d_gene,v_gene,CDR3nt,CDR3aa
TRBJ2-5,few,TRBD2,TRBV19,TGTGCCAGTAGTACTAGCGGGACTGGAGAGACCCAGTACTTC,CASSTSGTGETQYF
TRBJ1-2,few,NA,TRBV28,TGTGCCAGCAGTGCGATATATGGCTACACCTTC,CASSAIYGYTF
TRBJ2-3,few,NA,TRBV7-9,TGTGCCAGCAGCATCCGGGGAGTCGAAAACACAGATACGCAGTATTTT,CASSIRGVENTDTQYF
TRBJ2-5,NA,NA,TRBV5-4,TGTGCCAGCAGCTTGTACGTCCTTGGCGAGACCCAGTACTTC,CASSLYVLGETQYF
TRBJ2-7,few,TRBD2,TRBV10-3,TGTGCCATCAGTGAGAGACTTAGCGGGAGTGTCGACGAGCAGTACTTC,CAISERLSGSVDEQYF
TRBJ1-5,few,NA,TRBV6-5,TGTGCCAGCAAGGGACCCGGCAGGGTGGATCAGCCCCAGCATTTT,CASKGPGRVDQPQHF
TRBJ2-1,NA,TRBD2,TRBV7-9,TGTGCCAGCAGTACCAGGACTAGTTTCGATGAGCAGTTCTTC,CASSTRTSFDEQFF
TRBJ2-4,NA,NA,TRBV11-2,TGTGCCAGCAGCGCGGACATGAAAAACATTCAGTACTTC,CASSADMKNIQYF
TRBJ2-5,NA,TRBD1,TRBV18,TGTGCCAGCTCACCAGGGACAGCTCAAGAGACCCAGTACTTC,CASSPGTAQETQYF
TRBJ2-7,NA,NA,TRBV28,TGTGCCAGCAGCGCTGCGGGACAGACCTACGAGCAGTACTTC,CASSAAGQTYEQYF
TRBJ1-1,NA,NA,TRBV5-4,TGTGCCAGCAGCTCAGAACGAAAAAACACTGAAGCTTTCTTT,CASSSERKNTEAFF
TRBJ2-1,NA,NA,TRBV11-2,TGTGCCAGCAGGACAGCCGTCTACAATGAGCAGTTCTTC,CASRTAVYNEQFF
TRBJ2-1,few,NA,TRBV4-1,TGCGCCAGCAGCCAAGTCGACAGAGTCAATGAGCAGTTCTTC,CASSQVDRVNEQFF
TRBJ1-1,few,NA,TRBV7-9,TGTGCCAGCAGCAAACAGGGTAATACTGAAGCTTTCTTT,CASSKQGNTEAFF
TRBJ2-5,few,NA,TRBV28,TGTGCCAGCAGTTTGAGTCTGGGTTTGGAGACCCAGTACTTC,CASSLSLGLETQYF
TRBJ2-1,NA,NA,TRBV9,TGTGCCAGCAGCGTAGCTCCCGGGGGTAGCTTAAATGAGCAGTTCTTC,CASSVAPGGSLNEQFF
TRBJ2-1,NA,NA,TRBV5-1,TGCGCCAGCAGCTTGCTCGGGGCGGGTAATGAGCAGTTCTTC,CASSLLGAGNEQFF
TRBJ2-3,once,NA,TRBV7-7,TGTGCTAGCAGCCTGAACGGGGGCCGGACAGATACGCAGTATTTT,CASSLNGGRTDTQYF
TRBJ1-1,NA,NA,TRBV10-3,TGTGCCATCAGGACTGGACAGAACACTGAAGCTTTCTTT,CAIRTGQNTEAFF
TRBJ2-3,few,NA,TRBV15,TGTGCCACCAGCAGAGGTGCCTCTGGGCGGATCACAGATACGCAGTATTTT,CATSRGASGRITDTQYF
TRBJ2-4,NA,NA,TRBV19,TGTGCCAGTAGTATTCTAGGGCAGGGAAAAAACATTCAGTACTTC,CASSILGQGKNIQYF
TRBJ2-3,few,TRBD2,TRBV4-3,TGCGCCAGCAGCCAATCCCCTAGCGGGAGTTATACGCAGTATTTT,CASSQSPSGSYTQYF
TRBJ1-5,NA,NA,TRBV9,TGTGCCAGCAGCCAAGGACAGAATCAGCCCCAGCATTTT,CASSQGQNQPQHF
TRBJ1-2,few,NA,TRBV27,TGTGCCAGCAGTTTATCTTGGGGGGGTGGCTACACCTTC,CASSLSWGGGYTF
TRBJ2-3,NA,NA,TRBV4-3,TGCGCCAGCAGCCAAGATTTCCTCTACGCAGATACGCAGTATTTT,CASSQDFLYADTQYF
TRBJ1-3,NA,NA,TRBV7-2,TGTGCCAGCAGCTTAACTGCTGGAAACACCATATATTTT,CASSLTAGNTIYF
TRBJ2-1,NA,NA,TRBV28,TGTGCCAGCACCCTCTACAATGAGCAGTTCTTC,CASTLYNEQFF
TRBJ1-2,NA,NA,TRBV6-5,TGTGCCAGCATCAAGGACAGCCAGCTTCTGGGCTACACCTTC,CASIKDSQLLGYTF
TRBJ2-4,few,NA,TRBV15,TGTGCCACCAGCAAAGAAAGGGCCAACGAGGGAAACATTCAGTACTTC,CATSKERANEGNIQYF
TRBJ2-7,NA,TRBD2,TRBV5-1,TGCGCCAGCAGCTCACAGACTAGCAGCCCCGTGCAGTACTTC,CASSSQTSSPVQYF
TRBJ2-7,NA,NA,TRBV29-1,TGCAGCGTTGGAGGTGGTCAGGGGAGGAACGAGCAGTACTTC,CSVGGGQGRNEQYF